The 30 T cell receptor beta chains reported below all come from one sample, sequenced in a study of CD8 T cells in Susac syndrome (dated by TCRdb to the late 2010s). The library was produced with the immunoSEQ multiplex PCR assay. RNA was extracted using the RNeasy kit, and about 0.45 to 1 microgram was reverse transcribed with random hexamers. The raw public reads went through TCRdb reprocessing: fastp at Q25, MiXCR clone calling, in-frame beta chains kept. Rows with a matching CDR3 protein are joined into one entry that keeps the most common DNA and genes. The sample data list about 50,000 distinct CDR3 sequences, and 93% of these were observed just once. The top ten constitute about 0.54% of the sample. The sample consisted of CD8+ T cells from PBMCs. Source of these receptors: a human donor with multiple sclerosis.

The chain combines TRBV27 with TRBJ1-2, with 9 bases matching TRBD1. V shed 5 bases and J 4 bases; nucleotides not matched to a gene: 11. The CDR3 is made up of 16 amino acids. Germline CDR1 MNHEY, CDR2 SMNVEV (reference sequence). CDR3 protein: CASSPSTGGVSYGYTF. The DNA of the CDR3 is TGTGCCAGCAGTCCATCAACAGGGGGCGTTAGCTATGGCTACACCTTC.

This clonotype has only one observation. The V call is TRBV7-2, the J call TRBJ2-7, with D perhaps TRBD2 (5 bases). Germline lookup yields CDR1 SGHTA and CDR2 FQGNSA. V gave up 2 bases and J gave up 3 bases, with 8 bases separating them. This CDR3 comprises 13 residues. The CDR3 is CASSLNEGYEQYF. In nucleotides, the CDR3 is TGTGCCAGCAGCTTAAACGAGGGCTACGAGCAGTACTTC.

The gene calls are TRBV7-9 and TRBJ2-1; tentatively, D is TRBD1 (7 bases). Trimming left V 6 bases short and J 2 bases short, with 17 bases between. CDR3 length equals 16 residues. Looked up from germline, CDR1 is SEHNR and CDR2 is FQNEAQ (reference sequence). The DNA of the CDR3 is TGTGCCAGCAGTCCACCCGGCGGGACAGCCTACAATGAGCAGTTCTTC. Translating gives CASSPPGGTAYNEQFF. Full variable domain (remainder filled in from reference TRBV7-9 and TRBJ2-1): DTGVSQNPRHKITKRGQNVTFRCDPISEHNRLYWYRQTLGQGPEFLTYFQNEAQLEKSRLLSDRFSAERPKGSFSTLEIQRTEQGDSAMYLCASSPPGGTAYNEQFFGPGTRLTVL.

The chain has TRBV24-1 and TRBJ2-3; TRBD2 aligns across 7 bases. Germline values: CDR1 KGHDR, CDR2 SFDVKD. The V and J ends lost 4 bases and 4 bases, in that order; junction bases with no gene match: 10. This CDR3 spans 16 amino acids. The CDR3 DNA sequence: TGTGCCACCAGTGACTGGCTTGGGGGGGACGCAGATACGCAGTATTTT. Translation: CATSDWLGGDADTQYF.

This chain connects TRBV6-5 to TRBJ1-4; D gene ambiguous. The CDR3 is made up of 13 amino acids. V was trimmed by 2 bases and J by 7 bases, leaving 8 bases between them. Looked up from germline, CDR1 is MNHEY and CDR2 is SVGAGI. The CDR3 DNA reads TGTGCCAGCAGTTACGTTCTGAGTGAAAAACTGTTTTTT. This translates into CASSYVLSEKLFF.

The chain recombines TRBV27 with TRBJ2-4; 8 bases map to TRBD1. After removal of 3 bases from V and 5 bases from J, the junction contained 6 bases not matched to a gene. Germline V CDR1 and CDR2: MNHEY, SMNVEV (reference sequence). The CDR3 runs to 15 residues. The CDR3 DNA reads TGTGCCAGCAGTTTCGCGGGACAGGTTCAAAACATTCAGTACTTC. Translation gives CASSFAGQVQNIQYF.

This clonotype occurred once. This chain joins TRBV27 and TRBJ2-3, with D uncertain. The CDR3 has 14 amino acids. Looked up from germline, CDR1 is MNHEY and CDR2 is SMNVEV (reference sequence). Deletions cut 3 bases from V and 1 base from J, with 8 bases between. CDR3 residues: CASSFGYRTDTQYF. As DNA, the CDR3 is TGTGCCAGCAGTTTCGGCTATCGCACAGATACGCAGTATTTT.

The chain combines TRBV6-2 or TRBV6-3 with TRBJ2-7; D uncertain. V lost 4 bases, J lost 2 bases, and 9 bases lay in between. There are 13 residues in the CDR3. The germline gives CDR1 MNHEY, CDR2 SVGEGT. This CDR3 is CASSFGGAYEQYF. Written as DNA, the CDR3 is TGTGCCAGCAGTTTCGGCGGAGCCTACGAGCAGTACTTC.

This chain connects TRBV4-1 to TRBJ1-2, with 7 nucleotides matching TRBD1. The CDR3 spans 15 residues. Germline CDR1 MGHRA, CDR2 YSYEKL. The J segment lost 6 bases and the V segment lost 5 bases, leaving 12 bases of the junction unmatched. The CDR3 region is CASSLGITGENGYTF. In DNA form, the CDR3 reads TGCGCCAGCAGCTTAGGGATAACAGGGGAAAATGGCTACACCTTC.

The chain carries TRBV7-9 and TRBJ2-1; 8 bases fit TRBD2. Germline lookup yields CDR1 SEHNR and CDR2 FQNEAQ (reference sequence). The CDR3 extends over 16 amino acids. Trimming cost V 5 bases and J 4 bases; bases outside gene matches: 10. CDR3 sequence (DNA): TGTGCCAGCAGCCTCTATGCGGGGGGCGGTTACAATGAGCAGTTCTTC. Translating gives CASSLYAGGGYNEQFF. The entire variable domain, with the rest obtained from reference TRBV7-9 and TRBJ2-1, is as follows: DTGVSQNPRHKITKRGQNVTFRCDPISEHNRLYWYRQTLGQGPEFLTYFQNEAQLEKSRLLSDRFSAERPKGSFSTLEIQRTEQGDSAMYLCASSLYAGGGYNEQFFGPGTRLTVL.

The CDR3 DNA is TGTGCCAGCAGCACGAGGGGAGGCACTGAAGCTTTCTTT. Translated, it gives CASSTRGGTEAFF. V gene TRBV7-2 combines with J gene TRBJ1-1, with TRBD1 as a possible D gene (5 bases). Germline V CDR1 and CDR2: SGHTA, FQGNSA. V lost 5 bases, J lost 4 bases, and 11 bases lay in between. The CDR3 length is 13 residues.

Here the CDR3 DNA reads TGTGCCAGTATACTGTGGGATACGCAGTATTTT. Translated, it gives CASILWDTQYF. The gene calls are TRBV12-3 or TRBV12-4 and TRBJ2-3; no clear D gene. V was clipped by 9 bases and J by 6 bases, with 10 bases between them. The CDR3 runs to 11 residues.

CDR3 nucleotides: TGTGCCACCAGCAGAGATTGGTTGGGAGAGCAAGAGACCCAGTACTTC. Its translation: CATSRDWLGEQETQYF. The chain uses TRBV15 and TRBJ2-5; weak D call: TRBD2 (5 bases). Deletions cut 0 bases from V and 2 bases from J, with 13 bases between. This CDR3 region has 16 residues. Germline CDR1 LNHNV, CDR2 YYDKDF (reference sequence).

The gene calls are TRBV28 and TRBJ2-3; D is unclear. Trimming cost V 7 bases and J 2 bases, with 13 bases left between them. Germline V lookup: CDR1 MDHEN, CDR2 SYDVKM. This CDR3 contains 14 residues. The CDR3 coding sequence is TGTGCCAGCACCCCTGGGCAGGCCACAGATACGCAGTATTTT. Translating gives CASTPGQATDTQYF. The whole variable domain, remainder taken from reference TRBV28 and TRBJ2-3, is DVKVTQSSRYLVKRTGEKVFLECVQDMDHENMFWYRQDPGLGLRLIYFSYDVKMKEKGDIPEGYSVSREKKERFSLILESASTNQTSMYLCASTPGQATDTQYFGPGTRLTVL.

This chain joins TRBV5-6 and TRBJ1-1, with unresolved D. From germline, CDR1 is SGHDT and CDR2 YYEEEE. This CDR3 has 14 amino acids. The ends were cut back, 3 bases at V and 0 bases at J, with 9 bases in the middle. CDR3 DNA: TGTGCCAGCAGCTCCCTGAGGTTGAACACTGAAGCTTTCTTT. Translating gives CASSSLRLNTEAFF.

CDR3: CSAGGTALAYGYTF. In nucleotides, the CDR3 is TGCAGTGCTGGCGGGACGGCCTTGGCCTATGGCTACACCTTC. The V call is TRBV20-1, the J call TRBJ1-2; perhaps TRBD1 as D (5 bases). CDR1 is DFQATT and CDR2 is SNEGSKA in the germline V gene (reference sequence). The CDR3 sequence is 14 residues long. V was trimmed by 5 bases and J by 4 bases, leaving 17 bases between them.

The genes are TRBV6-6 and TRBJ2-7, with D perhaps TRBD1 (5 bases). Trimming removed 6 bases from V and 5 bases from J, with 14 bases in between. Germline lookup yields CDR1 MNHNY and CDR2 SVGAGI (reference sequence). The CDR3 has 13 residues. The CDR3 nucleotides read TGTGCCAGCAGAACCGAAGACAGCCACGAGCAGTACTTC. Translated: CASRTEDSHEQYF.

V usage is TRBV7-2 and J usage is TRBJ1-5; no clear D. V was pared by 1 base and J by 4 bases, with 5 bases between. From germline, CDR1 is SGHTA and CDR2 FQGNSA. The CDR3 consists of 13 residues. For the CDR3, the DNA is TGTGCCAGCAGCTTAGAAGTAAATCAGCCCCAGCATTTT. Translating gives CASSLEVNQPQHF.

V and J are TRBV10-3 and TRBJ2-5, with 9 bases lining up with TRBD1. The CDR3 extends over 13 amino acids. CDR1 ENHRY and CDR2 SYGVKD come from the germline V gene. J lost 5 bases, V lost 6 bases, and 4 bases had no gene match. CDR3 region: CAIRRTGVETQYF. For the CDR3, the DNA is TGTGCCATCAGACGGACAGGGGTTGAGACCCAGTACTTC.

The CDR3, as DNA: TGTGCCAGCAGCGTAGTAGGCGCCCACACTGAAGCTTTCTTT. Protein: CASSVVGAHTEAFF. This chain joins TRBV9 and TRBJ1-1; no reliable D call. The V gene's germline CDR1 is SGDLS and CDR2 YYNGEE. The CDR3 runs to 14 residues. Trimming took 0 bases from V and 3 from J, leaving 9 bases between them.

The CDR3 region has the DNA TGTGCCAGCGGATACAGTCAGAACACTGAAGCTTTCTTT. Translation: CASGYSQNTEAFF. J is TRBJ1-1 and V is TRBV7-2; no clear D gene. Per the germline V gene, CDR1 is SGHTA and CDR2 is FQGNSA. V shed 8 bases and J shed 1 base, with 11 bases lying between them. This CDR3 spans 13 amino acids.

The V call is TRBV30, the J call TRBJ1-2; possible D gene TRBD1, 6 bases. Per germline, CDR1 GTSNPN and CDR2 SVGIG (reference sequence). The CDR3 runs 13 residues. V dropped 2 bases and J dropped 6 bases, with 13 bases sitting between them. The CDR3 coding sequence is TGTGCCTGGAGTTCGGGGGGCGCCGATGGCTACACCTTC. This codes for CAWSSGGADGYTF.

In this sample, this clonotype turned up once. The V and J genes are TRBV7-9 and TRBJ2-7, with D perhaps assigned TRBD1 or TRBD2 (5 bases each). V gave up 5 bases and J gave up 0 bases, with 14 bases separating them. The CDR3 extends over 15 amino acids. Germline CDR1 and CDR2: SEHNR and FQNEAQ (reference sequence). CDR3: CASSRGPGSSYEQYF. CDR3 nucleotide sequence: TGTGCCAGCAGCCGGGGACCGGGGAGCTCCTACGAGCAGTACTTC.

This chain links TRBV30 with TRBJ1-2, with D unclear. Trimming removed 1 base from V and 4 bases from J, with 7 bases in between. Germline V lookup: CDR1 GTSNPN, CDR2 SVGIG (reference sequence). This CDR3 is 12 amino acids long. In DNA, the CDR3 is TGTGCCTGGAGTGGCGAGGGCTATGGCTACACCTTC. Translating gives CAWSGEGYGYTF.

The genes are TRBV13 and TRBJ1-1; unclear D gene. This CDR3 has 12 amino acids. The germline gives CDR1 PRHDT, CDR2 FYEKMQ (reference sequence). Trimming took 4 bases from V and 1 from J, leaving 4 bases between them. This CDR3 reads CASSSQNTEAFF. Here the CDR3 DNA reads TGTGCCAGCAGCTCACAGAACACTGAAGCTTTCTTT.

The J gene is TRBJ2-7, the V gene TRBV3-1; 9 bases line up with TRBD1. After removal of 3 bases from V and 3 bases from J, the junction contained 12 bases not matched to a gene. CDR3 size: 17 residues. The germline V gene encodes CDR1 LGHDT and CDR2 YNNKEL (reference sequence). CDR3 nucleotides: TGTGCCAGCAGCCAGACTAAATCCGGACAGGGGAACTACGAGCAGTACTTC. This encodes CASSQTKSGQGNYEQYF.

This chain links TRBV28 with TRBJ2-7, with TRBD2 identical over 10 bases. CDR1 and CDR2 (germline): MDHEN, SYDVKM. After removal of 2 bases from V and 5 bases from J, the junction contained 12 bases not matched to a gene. The CDR3 extends over 17 amino acids. The CDR3 reads CASSLAAGGMYIDEQYF. CDR3 bases: TGTGCCAGCAGTTTAGCAGCGGGGGGGATGTATATAGACGAGCAGTACTTC.

This chain links TRBV9 with TRBJ2-2; the D gene could be TRBD1 or TRBD2 (7 bases each). V was cut by 1 base and J by 1 base, with 20 bases left in between. CDR1 SGDLS and CDR2 YYNGEE come from the germline V gene. The CDR3 sequence is 19 residues long. The CDR3 coding sequence is TGTGCCAGCAGCGTATCGCGATGGGGAGGGGGCGAGAACACCGGGGAGCTGTTTTTT. It is translated as CASSVSRWGGGENTGELFF.

J is TRBJ1-4 and V is TRBV4-1; TRBD1 is a possible D gene (5 bases). This CDR3 spans 16 amino acids. CDR1 MGHRA and CDR2 YSYEKL come from the germline V gene. The germline V and J ends were trimmed by 2 bases and 2 bases, with 12 bases remaining between them. Written as DNA, the CDR3 is TGCGCCAGCAGCCAATCTCCGGGGCCCACTAATGAAAAACTGTTTTTT. It is translated as CASSQSPGPTNEKLFF.

V usage is TRBV4-1 and J usage is TRBJ2-3; D is tentatively TRBD1 or TRBD2 (7 bases each). This CDR3 comprises 18 residues. V shed 0 bases and J shed 4 bases, with 20 bases lying between them. Looked up from germline, CDR1 is MGHRA and CDR2 is YSYEKL. CDR3 amino acids: CASSQEERGEGAADTQYF. The CDR3 coding sequence is TGCGCCAGCAGCCAAGAGGAGAGGGGGGAGGGGGCGGCAGATACGCAGTATTTT.